The 15 T cell receptor beta chains in this list originate from one sample, sequenced in a study of CD8 T cells in ankylosing spondylitis. Whole-study results and caveats: A motif in TCR beta, a set of fewer than ten highly homologous variants, appeared characteristic of ankylosing spondylitis blood.

What these receptors recognize is not known. In TCRdb, the 5' RACE reads were re-called with MiXCR into one record per CDR3 protein. The table includes 650,000 to 800,000 distinct CDR3 sequences, under 20% detected once. Specimen: blood, either unsorted or a sorted T cell fraction (not recorded which). The receptors were gathered from a male donor with ankylosing spondylitis.

This chain joins TRBV20-1 and TRBJ1-4, with D tentatively TRBD1 (6 bases). The CDR3 is 12 residues long. Trimming shortened V by 6 bases and J by 4 bases, and 9 bases separated the two germline ends. Germline assignment: CDR1 DFQATT and CDR2 SNEGSKA (reference sequence). In DNA form, the CDR3 reads TGCAGTGCAGACAGGAATAATGAAAAACTGTTTTTT. It yields the protein CSADRNNEKLFF.

V gene TRBV6-1 combines with J gene TRBJ2-6, with D unresolved. From germline, CDR1 is MNHNS and CDR2 SASEGT. V was shortened by 10 bases and J by 2 bases, with 15 bases between the two germline ends. This CDR3 is built from 15 residues. CDR3 region: CAIQPLRTGANVLTF. The DNA of the CDR3 is TGTGCCATCCAGCCGCTACGGACTGGGGCCAACGTCCTGACTTTC.

The V call is TRBV12-3 or TRBV12-4, the J call TRBJ1-6, with TRBD1 identical over 12 bases. The CDR3 totals 18 residues. After removal of 6 bases from V and 3 bases from J, the junction contained 9 bases not matched to a gene. The CDR3, as DNA: TGTGCCAGCAGCCCGTCCGGGACAGGGGGCGGCTATAATTCACCCCTCCACTTT. Its protein is CASSPSGTGGGYNSPLHF.

The chain links TRBV19 to TRBJ1-3, with TRBD1 matching over 7 bases. The germline CDR1 and CDR2 sequences are LNHDA and SQIVND (reference sequence). The CDR3 covers 15 residues. V dropped 6 bases and J dropped 3; count of bases not matched to a gene: 8. This CDR3 reads CASRPGTAVGNTIYF. The CDR3 DNA follows: TGTGCCAGTAGACCCGGGACAGCGGTTGGAAACACCATATATTTT.

This chain joins TRBV12-3 or TRBV12-4 and TRBJ1-1; D gene unclear. V dropped 3 bases and J dropped 8 bases, with 10 bases sitting between them. The CDR3 loop spans 12 amino acids. The CDR3 is CASSFREMEAFF. The CDR3 DNA reads TGTGCCAGCAGTTTCCGGGAGATGGAAGCTTTCTTT.

This clonotype appeared a few times. This chain joins TRBV27 and TRBJ2-7; perhaps TRBD1 as D (6 bases). The germline gives CDR1 MNHEY, CDR2 SMNVEV (reference sequence). CDR3 length: 14 amino acids. With 1 base removed from V and 6 bases from J, the gap between germline ends came to 13 bases. This chain's CDR3 is CASSLLVQGTEQYF. CDR3 bases: TGTGCCAGCAGTTTATTGGTCCAGGGGACCGAGCAGTACTTC.

This clonotype has more than one count but fewer than ten. This chain connects TRBV27 to TRBJ2-7; 9 bases are shared with TRBD1. V dropped 5 bases and J dropped 6; count of bases not matched to a gene: 8. The germline CDR1 and CDR2 sequences are MNHEY and SMNVEV (reference sequence). CDR3 length: 14 amino acids. The CDR3 nucleotides read TGTGCCAGCAGTACTGGACAGGGGCGGGCCGAGCAGTACTTC. Translated, it gives CASSTGQGRAEQYF.

This rearrangement joins TRBV28 to TRBJ1-2, with D possibly being TRBD1 (6 bases). The CDR3 has 15 amino acids. From germline, CDR1 is MDHEN and CDR2 SYDVKM. Deletions cut 5 bases from V and 0 bases from J, with 13 bases between. The CDR3 sequence is CASSTRTDPNYGYTF. The CDR3 DNA reads as TGTGCCAGCAGTACCCGGACAGATCCTAACTATGGCTACACCTTC.

The rearrangement links TRBV28 to TRBJ2-7, with D maybe TRBD2 (5 bases). Germline V lookup: CDR1 MDHEN, CDR2 SYDVKM. The CDR3 has 14 amino acids. Trimming stripped 6 bases from V and 3 bases from J, with 15 bases between. CDR3 nucleotide sequence: TGTGCCAGCAGCCCCGGACTCCTGTACTACGAGCAGTACTTC. Its protein is CASSPGLLYYEQYF.

This clonotype was found once. The chain carries TRBV28 and TRBJ2-2, with 7 bases matching TRBD2. CDR3 length: 16 amino acids. Looked up from germline, CDR1 is MDHEN and CDR2 is SYDVKM. With V trimmed by 5 bases and J by 3 bases, 9 bases remained unmatched. The CDR3 nucleotides are TGTGCCAGCAGTCCTTTCGGGGGGACTCACACCGGGGAGCTGTTTTTT. Translating gives CASSPFGGTHTGELFF. The variable domain in full, with the rest retrieved from reference TRBV28 and TRBJ2-2, is DVKVTQSSRYLVKRTGEKVFLECVQDMDHENMFWYRQDPGLGLRLIYFSYDVKMKEKGDIPEGYSVSREKKERFSLILESASTNQTSMYLCASSPFGGTHTGELFFGEGSRLTVL.

This clonotype has more than one count but fewer than ten. The chain recombines TRBV27 with TRBJ1-2, with a possible D match to TRBD1 (6 bases). Trimming cost V 7 bases and J 8 bases, with 20 bases left between them. This CDR3 comprises 14 residues. The germline V gene has CDR1 MNHEY and CDR2 SMNVEV (reference sequence). The CDR3 bases are TGTGCCAGCACCCAGGGGATAGGCTCTCGCGGCTACACCTTC. It translates to CASTQGIGSRGYTF.

This clonotype showed up just a few times. The V gene is TRBV7-3, the J gene TRBJ2-5; D uncertain. Germline V gene sequence: CDR1 SGHTA, CDR2 FQGTGA. The V end lost 0 bases, the J end lost 5 bases, and 7 bases lay between the germline ends. This CDR3 spans 13 amino acids. The CDR3 coding sequence is TGTGCCAGCAGCTTAACGTTCGGGGAGACCCAGTACTTC. This translates into CASSLTFGETQYF.

This clonotype was detected a few times. This chain connects TRBV2 to TRBJ1-1; D ambiguous. The CDR3 extends over 12 amino acids. Germline V gene lookup returns CDR1 SNHLY and CDR2 FYNNEI. V lost 6 bases and J lost 1, with 6 bases in between. CDR3 sequence: CASSVKNTEAFF. The DNA of the CDR3 is TGTGCCAGCAGCGTTAAGAACACTGAAGCTTTCTTT.

The chain recombines TRBV12-3 or TRBV12-4 with TRBJ2-3; D is possibly TRBD2 (5 bases). The germline V and J ends were trimmed by 5 bases and 2 bases, with 20 bases remaining between them. The CDR3 has 17 amino acids. This CDR3 is CASSTTERGVVTDTQYF. The CDR3 region has the DNA TGTGCCAGCAGTACCACGGAACGGGGAGTAGTCACAGATACGCAGTATTTT.

The V gene is TRBV2, the J gene TRBJ2-5, with TRBD2 as a possible D gene (6 bases). This CDR3 is built from 14 residues. V was trimmed by 6 bases and J by 2 bases, leaving 13 bases between them. The germline CDR1 and CDR2 sequences are SNHLY and FYNNEI. Here the CDR3 reads CASSYRESQETQYF. For the CDR3, the DNA is TGTGCCAGCAGCTATCGGGAGTCACAAGAGACCCAGTACTTC.